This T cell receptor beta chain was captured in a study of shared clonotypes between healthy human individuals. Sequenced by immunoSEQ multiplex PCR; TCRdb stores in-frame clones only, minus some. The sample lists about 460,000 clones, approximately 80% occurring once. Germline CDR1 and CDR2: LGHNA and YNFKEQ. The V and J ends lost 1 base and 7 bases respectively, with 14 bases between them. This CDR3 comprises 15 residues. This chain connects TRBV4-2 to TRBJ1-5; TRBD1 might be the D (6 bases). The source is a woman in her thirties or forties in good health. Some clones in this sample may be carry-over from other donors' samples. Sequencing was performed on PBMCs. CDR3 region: CASSQGLRGGQPQHF. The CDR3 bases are TGTGCCAGCAGCCAAGGATTGAGGGGGGGACAGCCCCAGCATTTT.